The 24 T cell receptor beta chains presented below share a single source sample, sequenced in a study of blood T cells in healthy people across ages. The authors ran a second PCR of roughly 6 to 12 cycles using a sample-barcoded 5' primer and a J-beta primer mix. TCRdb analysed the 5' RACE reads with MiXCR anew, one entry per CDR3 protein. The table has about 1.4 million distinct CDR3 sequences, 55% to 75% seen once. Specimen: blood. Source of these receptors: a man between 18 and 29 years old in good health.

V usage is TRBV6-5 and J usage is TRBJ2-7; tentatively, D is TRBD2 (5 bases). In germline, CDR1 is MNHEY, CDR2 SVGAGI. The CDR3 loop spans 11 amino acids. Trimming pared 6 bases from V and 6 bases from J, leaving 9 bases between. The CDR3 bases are TGTGCCAGCAGCCGGGATGGCGAGCAGTACTTC. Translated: CASSRDGEQYF.

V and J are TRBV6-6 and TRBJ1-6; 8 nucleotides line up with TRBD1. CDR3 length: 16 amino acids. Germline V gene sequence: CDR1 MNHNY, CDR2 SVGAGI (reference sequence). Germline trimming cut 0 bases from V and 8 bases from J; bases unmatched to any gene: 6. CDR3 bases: TGTGCCAGCAGTTACTCACCTCAGGGGGCCCATTCACCCCTCCACTTT. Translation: CASSYSPQGAHSPLHF.

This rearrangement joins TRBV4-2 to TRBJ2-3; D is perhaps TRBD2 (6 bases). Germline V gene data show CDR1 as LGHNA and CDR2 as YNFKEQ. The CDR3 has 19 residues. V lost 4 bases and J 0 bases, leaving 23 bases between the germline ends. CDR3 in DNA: TGTGCCAGCAGCCTCTTACTAGCAGGAGGGTTGGGGAGCACAGATACGCAGTATTTT. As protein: CASSLLLAGGLGSTDTQYF.

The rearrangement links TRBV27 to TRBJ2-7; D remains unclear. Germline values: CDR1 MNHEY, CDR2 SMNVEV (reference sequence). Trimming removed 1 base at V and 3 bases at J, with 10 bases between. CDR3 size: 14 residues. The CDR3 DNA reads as TGTGCCAGCAGTTTATTGGGGTCTTACTACGAGCAGTACTTC. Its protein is CASSLLGSYYEQYF.

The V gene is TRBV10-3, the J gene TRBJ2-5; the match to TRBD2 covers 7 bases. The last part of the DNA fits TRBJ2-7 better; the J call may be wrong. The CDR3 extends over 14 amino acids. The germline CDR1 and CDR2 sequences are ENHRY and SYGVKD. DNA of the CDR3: TGTGCCATCAGCCCTAGCGGATTTTCCTACGAGCAGTACTTC. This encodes CAISPSGFSYEQYF.

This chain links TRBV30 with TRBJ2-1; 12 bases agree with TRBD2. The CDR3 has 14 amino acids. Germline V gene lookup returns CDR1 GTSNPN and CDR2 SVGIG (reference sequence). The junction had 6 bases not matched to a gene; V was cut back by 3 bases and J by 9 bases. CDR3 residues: CAWSLAGGPSEQFF. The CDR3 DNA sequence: TGTGCCTGGAGCCTAGCGGGAGGGCCGTCTGAGCAGTTCTTC.

CDR3 DNA: TGTGCCAGCAGTTTGATTCGCGGGGATTGGGATACGCAGTATTTT. The encoded protein is CASSLIRGDWDTQYF. This chain joins TRBV12-3 or TRBV12-4 and TRBJ2-3; tentative D call: TRBD2 (6 bases). This CDR3 region has 15 residues. Trimming left V 3 bases short and J 6 bases short, with 16 bases between.

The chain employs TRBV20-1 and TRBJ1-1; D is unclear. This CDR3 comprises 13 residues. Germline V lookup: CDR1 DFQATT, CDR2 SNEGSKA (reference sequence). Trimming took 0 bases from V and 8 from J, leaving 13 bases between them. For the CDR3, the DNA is TGCAGTGCTAGAGATTCCGGATACGGAGAAGCTTTCTTT. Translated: CSARDSGYGEAFF.

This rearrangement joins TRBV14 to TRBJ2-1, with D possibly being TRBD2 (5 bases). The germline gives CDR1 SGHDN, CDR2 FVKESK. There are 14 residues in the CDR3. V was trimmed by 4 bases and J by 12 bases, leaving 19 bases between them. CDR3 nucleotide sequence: TGTGCCAGCAGCCGCCTCCCCTCTCTTGGAGGGCAGTTCTTC. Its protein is CASSRLPSLGGQFF.

The DNA for the CDR3 is TGCAGTGCCCGCACAGGAGTCCAGAACACTGAAGCTTTCTTT. Translating it yields CSARTGVQNTEAFF. V usage is TRBV20-1 and J usage is TRBJ1-1; D may be TRBD1 (5 bases). The CDR3 consists of 14 residues. Trimming left V 6 bases short and J 1 base short, with 15 bases between. The germline CDR1 and CDR2 sequences are DFQATT and SNEGSKA (reference sequence).

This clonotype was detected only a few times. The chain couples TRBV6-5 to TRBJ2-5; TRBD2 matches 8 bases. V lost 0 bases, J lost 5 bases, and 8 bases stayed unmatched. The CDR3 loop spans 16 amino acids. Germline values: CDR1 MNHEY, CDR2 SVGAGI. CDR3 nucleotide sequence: TGTGCCAGCAGTTACTCGAGCGGGGGCAGCGGGGAGACCCAGTACTTC. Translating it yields CASSYSSGGSGETQYF.

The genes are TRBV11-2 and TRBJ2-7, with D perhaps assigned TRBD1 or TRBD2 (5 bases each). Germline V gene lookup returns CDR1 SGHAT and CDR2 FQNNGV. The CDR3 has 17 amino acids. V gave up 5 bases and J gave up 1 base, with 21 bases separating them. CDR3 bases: TGTGCCAGCAGCCCCCGTCGCGACAGTACGGGATCCTACGAGCAGTACTTC. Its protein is CASSPRRDSTGSYEQYF.

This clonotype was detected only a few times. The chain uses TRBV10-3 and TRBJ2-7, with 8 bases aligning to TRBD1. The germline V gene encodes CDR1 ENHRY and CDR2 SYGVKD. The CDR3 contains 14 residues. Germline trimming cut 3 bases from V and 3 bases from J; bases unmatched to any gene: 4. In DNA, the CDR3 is TGTGCCATCAGTGACGGACAGGGAGGCTACGAGCAGTACTTC. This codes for CAISDGQGGYEQYF.

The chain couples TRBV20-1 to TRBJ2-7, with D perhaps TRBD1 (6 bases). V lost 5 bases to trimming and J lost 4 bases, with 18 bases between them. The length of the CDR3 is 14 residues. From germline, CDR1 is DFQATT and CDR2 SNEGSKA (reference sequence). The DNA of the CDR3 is TGCAGTGCTCGAATCGCAGGGGCAGAGTACGAGCAGTACTTC. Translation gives CSARIAGAEYEQYF.

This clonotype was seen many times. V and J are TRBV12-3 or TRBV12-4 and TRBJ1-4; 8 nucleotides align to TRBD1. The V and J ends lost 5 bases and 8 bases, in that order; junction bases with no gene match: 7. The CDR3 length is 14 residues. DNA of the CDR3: TGTGCCAGCAGTCAACAGGGGGGTGTGGAAAAACTGTTTTTT. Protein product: CASSQQGGVEKLFF.

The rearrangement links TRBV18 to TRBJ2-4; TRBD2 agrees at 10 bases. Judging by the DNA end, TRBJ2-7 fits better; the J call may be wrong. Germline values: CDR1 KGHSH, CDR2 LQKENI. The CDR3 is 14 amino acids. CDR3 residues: CASSPQRGGYEQYF. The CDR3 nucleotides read TGTGCCAGCTCACCCCAGCGGGGGGGTTACGAGCAGTACTTC.

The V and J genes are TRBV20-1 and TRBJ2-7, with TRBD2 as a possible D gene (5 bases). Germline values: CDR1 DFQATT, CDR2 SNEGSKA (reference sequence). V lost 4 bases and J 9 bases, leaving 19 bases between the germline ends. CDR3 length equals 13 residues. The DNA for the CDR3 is TGCAGTGCTAATCCGGGGTCGGACCGCGCGCAGTACTTC. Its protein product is CSANPGSDRAQYF.

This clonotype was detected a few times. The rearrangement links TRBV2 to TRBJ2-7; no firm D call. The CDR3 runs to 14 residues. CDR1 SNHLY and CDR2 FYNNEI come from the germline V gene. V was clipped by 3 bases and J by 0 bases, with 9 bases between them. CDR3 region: CASSETASSYEQYF. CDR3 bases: TGTGCCAGCAGTGAGACGGCGAGCTCCTACGAGCAGTACTTC.

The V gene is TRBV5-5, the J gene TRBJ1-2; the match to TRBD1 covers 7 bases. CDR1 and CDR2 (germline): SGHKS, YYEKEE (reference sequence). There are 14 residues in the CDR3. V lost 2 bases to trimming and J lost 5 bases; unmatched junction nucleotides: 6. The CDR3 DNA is TGTGCCAGCAGCTTTGACGGACAGGTGTATGGCTACACCTTC. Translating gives CASSFDGQVYGYTF.

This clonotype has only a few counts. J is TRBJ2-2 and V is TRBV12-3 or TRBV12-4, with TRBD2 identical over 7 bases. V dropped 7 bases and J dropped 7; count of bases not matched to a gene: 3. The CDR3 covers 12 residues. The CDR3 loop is CASTGLVGELFF. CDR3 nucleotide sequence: TGTGCCAGCACCGGACTAGTCGGGGAGCTGTTTTTT.

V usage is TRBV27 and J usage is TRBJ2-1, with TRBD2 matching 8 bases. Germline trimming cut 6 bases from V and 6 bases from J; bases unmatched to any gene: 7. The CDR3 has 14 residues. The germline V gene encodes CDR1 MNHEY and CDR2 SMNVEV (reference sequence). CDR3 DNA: TGTGCCAGCAGCCGACGTGGGACTAGCAATGAGCAGTTCTTC. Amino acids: CASSRRGTSNEQFF.

The CDR3 region is CASSYRQKVYNEQFF. The DNA for the CDR3 is TGTGCCAGCAGTTACCGGCAGAAGGTCTACAATGAGCAGTTCTTC. The chain uses TRBV6-2 or TRBV6-3 and TRBJ2-1; D is undetermined. Per the germline V gene, CDR1 is MNHEY and CDR2 is SVGEGT. The CDR3 is made up of 15 amino acids. The V and J ends lost 2 bases and 3 bases respectively, with 11 bases between them.

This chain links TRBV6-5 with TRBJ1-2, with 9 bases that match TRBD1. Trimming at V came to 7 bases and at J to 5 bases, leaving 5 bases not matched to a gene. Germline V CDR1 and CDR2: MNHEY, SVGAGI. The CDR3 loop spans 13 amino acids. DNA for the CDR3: TGTGCCAGCAAACCGGGACAGGGTTATGGCTACACCTTC. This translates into CASKPGQGYGYTF.

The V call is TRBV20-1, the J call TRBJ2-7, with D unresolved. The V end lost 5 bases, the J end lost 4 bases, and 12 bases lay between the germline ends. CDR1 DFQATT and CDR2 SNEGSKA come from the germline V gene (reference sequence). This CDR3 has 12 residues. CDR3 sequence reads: CSAEDGPYEQYF. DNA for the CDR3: TGCAGTGCTGAAGATGGGCCTTACGAGCAGTACTTC.